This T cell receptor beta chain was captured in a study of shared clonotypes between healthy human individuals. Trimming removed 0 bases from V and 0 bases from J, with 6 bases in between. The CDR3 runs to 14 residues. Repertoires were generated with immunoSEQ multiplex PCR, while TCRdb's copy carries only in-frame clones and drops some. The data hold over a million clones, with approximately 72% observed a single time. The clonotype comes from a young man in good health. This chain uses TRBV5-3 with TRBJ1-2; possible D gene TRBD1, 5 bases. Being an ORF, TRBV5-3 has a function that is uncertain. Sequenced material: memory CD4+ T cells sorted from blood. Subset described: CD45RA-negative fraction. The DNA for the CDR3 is TGTGCCAGAAGCTTGGACAGGACTAACTATGGCTACACCTTC. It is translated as CARSLDRTNYGYTF.